This TCR beta chain was sequenced for a study of blood T cell repertoires in COVID-19. Data came from immunoSEQ multiplex PCR; TCRdb stores just in-frame clones and leaves some out. The repertoire holds 100,000 to 150,000 clones, with around nine tenths as singletons. V was pared by 4 bases and J by 3 bases, with 14 bases of the junction left unmatched. The CDR3 length is 20 residues. The germline CDR1 and CDR2 sequences are LGHDT and YNNKEL (reference sequence). This receptor was taken from a man aged 45-65 years with active or convalescent COVID-19. This chain uses TRBV3-1 (or the pseudogene TRBV3-2) with TRBJ2-2; 13 bases agree with TRBD2. Sequencing used peripheral blood. The CDR3 DNA reads TGTGCCAGCAGCCGCTACGGGACTAGCGGGATGAGGTCGTACACCGGGGAGCTGTTTTTT. Amino acid sequence: CASSRYGTSGMRSYTGELFF.